The count of the clone carrying this T cell receptor (beta chain) is one. This sample stems from a study of T cells after somatic rescue of genetic block. This CDR3 region has 12 residues. The germline V gene has CDR1 SGHAT and CDR2 FQNNGV. V was shortened by 5 bases and J by 6 bases, with 11 bases between the two germline ends. Sequenced by immunoSEQ multiplex PCR; TCRdb stores in-frame clones only, minus some. The data hold more than 65,000 clones, with roughly 93% observed a single time. V is TRBV11-2 and J is TRBJ2-7; no clear D gene. The source of this sequence is a man aged 25-40 years. Sequenced: peripheral blood mononuclear cells (PBMCs). CDR3 in amino acids: CASSLTGSEQYF. CDR3 in DNA: TGTGCCAGCAGCCTGACCGGTAGCGAGCAGTACTTC.